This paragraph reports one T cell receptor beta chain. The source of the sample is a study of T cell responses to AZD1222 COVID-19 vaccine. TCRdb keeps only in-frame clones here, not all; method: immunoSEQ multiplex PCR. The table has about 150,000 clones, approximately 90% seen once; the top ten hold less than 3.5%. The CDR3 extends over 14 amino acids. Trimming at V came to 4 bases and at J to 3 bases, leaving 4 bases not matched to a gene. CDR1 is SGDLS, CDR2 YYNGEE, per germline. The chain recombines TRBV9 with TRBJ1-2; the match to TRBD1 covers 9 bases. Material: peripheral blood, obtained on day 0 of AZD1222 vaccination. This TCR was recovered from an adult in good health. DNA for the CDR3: TGTGCCAGCAGCACAGGGGGCCATGACTATGGCTACACCTTC. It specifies CASSTGGHDYGYTF.